A single sample is the source of the 3 T cell receptor beta chains below, sequenced in a study of blood T cell repertoires in COVID-19. Sequenced by immunoSEQ multiplex PCR; TCRdb stores in-frame clones only, minus some. Altogether about 670,000 clones are present, 90% being singletons, with the ten largest covering approximately 0.3%. The sequencing sample was made of peripheral blood. These receptors were obtained from a woman aged 18-29 years with acute or convalescent COVID-19.

The V call is TRBV30, the J call TRBJ1-2; 7 bases map to TRBD1. Per the germline V gene, CDR1 is GTSNPN and CDR2 is SVGIG (reference sequence). V was pared by 5 bases and J by 7 bases, with 4 bases of the junction left unmatched. CDR3 size: 11 residues. The DNA for the CDR3 is TGTGCCTGGGAGACAGGGCTTGGCTACACCTTC. Translating gives CAWETGLGYTF.

In regard to this clone: Other DNA variants within this sample encode the same CDR3. The chain couples TRBV3-1 (or the pseudogene TRBV3-2) to TRBJ1-2; D gene unclear. Trimming left V 1 base short and J 8 bases short, with 8 bases between. Germline V gene lookup returns CDR1 LGHDT and CDR2 YNNKEL (reference sequence). The CDR3 totals 12 residues. CDR3 bases: TGTGCCAGCAGCCAAGGGTCCAGGGGCTACACCTTC. Translated, it gives CASSQGSRGYTF.

The chain links TRBV6-4 to TRBJ1-1; TRBD1 is a possible D gene (6 bases). Germline CDR1 reads MRHNA; CDR2 reads SNTAGT. The V and J ends lost 6 bases and 3 bases respectively, with 11 bases between them. The CDR3 extends over 13 amino acids. Here the CDR3 reads CASSSDRYTEAFF. The CDR3 DNA follows: TGTGCCAGCAGCTCCGACAGGTACACTGAAGCTTTCTTT.